The text below deals with one T cell receptor beta chain. Sequencing used immunoSEQ v3.0 at survey level. Per sample, sequencing targeted about 40,000-55,000 T-cell genomes. TCRdb keeps only in-frame clones here, not all; method: immunoSEQ multiplex PCR. The table includes some 20,000 clones, about 77% detected once. Trimming left V 1 base short and J 6 bases short, with 10 bases between. This CDR3 is built from 13 residues. Germline V gives CDR1 MGHRA, CDR2 YSYEKL. This specimen belongs to a study of long-term antiretroviral therapy in people with HIV. Whole-study context: When the earliest samples were collected, ART was typically delayed until CD4 counts fell.

Participants who had HIV were, without exception, treated in the United States. The study used samples holding about 1-10 million cryopreserved PBMC before DNA extraction. The chain recombines TRBV4-1 with TRBJ2-7; D gene ambiguous. The clonotype originates from a woman between 35 and 50 years old with HIV. This specimen consisted of unsorted PBMCs, obtained at the start of antiretroviral therapy, before treatment. The CDR3 protein is CASSQVPRGEQYF. The CDR3, as DNA: TGCGCCAGCAGCCAAGTCCCACGTGGCGAGCAGTACTTC.